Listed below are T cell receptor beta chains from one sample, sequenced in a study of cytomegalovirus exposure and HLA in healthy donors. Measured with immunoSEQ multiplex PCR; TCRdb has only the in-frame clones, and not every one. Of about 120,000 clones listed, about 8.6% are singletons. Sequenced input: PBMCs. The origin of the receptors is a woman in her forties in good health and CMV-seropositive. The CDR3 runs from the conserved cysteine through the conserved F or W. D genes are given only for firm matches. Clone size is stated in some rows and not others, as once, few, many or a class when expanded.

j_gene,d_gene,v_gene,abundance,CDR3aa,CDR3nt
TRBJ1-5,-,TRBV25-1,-,CASSDPRQGDQPQHF,TGTGCCAGCAGTGACCCCCGGCAGGGCGATCAGCCCCAGCATTTT
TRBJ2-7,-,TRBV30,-,CARQETYEQYF,TGTGCCCGACAGGAGACCTACGAGCAGTACTTC
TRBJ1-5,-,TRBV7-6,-,CASSIDNAQPQHF,TGTGCCAGCAGCATCGACAACGCTCAGCCCCAGCATTTT
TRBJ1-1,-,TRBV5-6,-,CASSLAGGGRYHTEAFF,TGTGCCAGCAGCTTGGCCGGGGGGGGCCGGTACCACACTGAAGCTTTCTTT
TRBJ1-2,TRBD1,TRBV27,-,CASARQGVALKPYGYTF,TGTGCCAGCGCAAGACAGGGGGTAGCTCTAAAGCCGTATGGCTACACCTTC
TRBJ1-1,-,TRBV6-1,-,CASSVGDRRNTEAFF,TGTGCCAGCAGTGTGGGAGACAGGAGGAACACTGAAGCTTTCTTT
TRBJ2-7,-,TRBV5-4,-,CASTSPSASNEQYF,TGTGCCAGCACATCCCCCTCCGCGTCAAACGAGCAGTACTTC
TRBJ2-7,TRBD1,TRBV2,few,CASSLRTGSGEQYF,TGTGCCAGCAGCTTAAGGACAGGCTCGGGGGAGCAGTACTTC
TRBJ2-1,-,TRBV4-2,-,CASRGLGNEQFF,TGTGCCAGCAGGGGACTGGGGAATGAGCAGTTCTTC
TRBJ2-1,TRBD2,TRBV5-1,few,CASSPGGGVYNEQFF,TGCGCCAGCAGCCCCGGCGGGGGGGTCTACAATGAGCAGTTCTTC